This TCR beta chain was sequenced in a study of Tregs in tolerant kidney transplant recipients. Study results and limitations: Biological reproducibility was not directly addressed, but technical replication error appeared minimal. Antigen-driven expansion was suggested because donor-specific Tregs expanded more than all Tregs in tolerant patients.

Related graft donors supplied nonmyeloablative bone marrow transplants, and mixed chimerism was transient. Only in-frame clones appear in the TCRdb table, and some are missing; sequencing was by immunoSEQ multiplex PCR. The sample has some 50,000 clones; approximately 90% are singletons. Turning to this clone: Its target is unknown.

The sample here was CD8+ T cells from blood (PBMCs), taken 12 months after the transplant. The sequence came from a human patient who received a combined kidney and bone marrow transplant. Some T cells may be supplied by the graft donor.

The CDR3 here is CASGGAGELFF. The CDR3 DNA follows: TGTGCCAGCGGGGGGGCAGGGGAGCTGTTTTTT. The chain links TRBV6-5 to TRBJ2-2; D may be TRBD2 (7 bases). V gave up 8 bases and J gave up 8 bases, with 9 bases separating them. The CDR3 is 11 amino acids. Germline lookup yields CDR1 MNHEY and CDR2 SVGAGI.